Below, 5 T cell receptor beta chains from the same sample are listed, as sequenced in a study of T cell repertoires in cytomegalovirus infection. For these receptors, no antigen is known. TCRdb fed the reads into MiXCR, producing one record per CDR3 protein. The table includes roughly 500,000 distinct CDR3 sequences, roughly a third detected once. The specimen comprised cultured PBMCs, sampled from culture after CMV antigen stimulation. The receptors were gathered from a human donor in good health (CMV status not recorded). Some clones in this sample may be carry-over from other donors' samples.

This clonotype has only a few counts. The chain is built from TRBV6-6 and TRBJ2-3; no clear D. The CDR3 is 12 residues long. Between the trimmed V and J ends, which lost 6 bases and 5 bases, there was a span of 9 bases. Germline loops: CDR1 MNHNY, CDR2 SVGAGI (reference sequence). CDR3 DNA: TGTGCCAGCAGATATATGGGAGATACGCAGTATTTT. Translation: CASRYMGDTQYF.

This chain links TRBV12-3 or TRBV12-4 with TRBJ1-5; 9 bases are a match to TRBD1. Trimming at V came to 5 bases and at J to 6 bases, leaving 8 bases not matched to a gene. There are 15 residues in the CDR3. The chain's CDR3 is CASSRGQGFTQPQHF. As DNA, the CDR3 is TGTGCCAGCAGTAGGGGACAGGGTTTTACTCAGCCCCAGCATTTT.

A few counts support this clonotype. The J gene is TRBJ2-1, the V gene TRBV20-1; 7 bases match TRBD2. The germline V gene encodes CDR1 DFQATT and CDR2 SNEGSKA (reference sequence). After removal of 5 bases from V and 6 bases from J, the junction contained 10 bases not matched to a gene. The CDR3 has 14 amino acids. The CDR3 loop reads CSAPLTTSSNEQFF. The CDR3 coding sequence is TGCAGTGCTCCACTAACGACTAGCAGCAATGAGCAGTTCTTC.

The V call is TRBV4-3, the J call TRBJ2-2; TRBD2 matches 9 bases. The CDR3 loop spans 18 amino acids. Germline V gene sequence: CDR1 LGHNA, CDR2 YSLEER. The V and J ends lost 0 bases and 3 bases, in that order; junction bases with no gene match: 8. The CDR3 sequence: CASSQDLELAGYTGELFF. The CDR3 region has the DNA TGCGCCAGCAGCCAAGATCTGGAACTAGCGGGTTACACCGGGGAGCTGTTTTTT.

V usage is TRBV18 and J usage is TRBJ2-1, with D perhaps TRBD2 (6 bases). Germline V CDR1 and CDR2: KGHSH, LQKENI. The length of the CDR3 is 13 residues. V lost 3 bases and J lost 12, with 15 bases in between. CDR3 nucleotide sequence: TGTGCCAGCTCACCCAGACGGGGCGGGGTGCAGTTCTTC. This translates into CASSPRRGGVQFF.